The table lists the clone carrying this TCR beta chain with a few counts. The authors' processing: Cell counts per sample came from amplifying reference gene primers. Libraries were prepared by immunoSEQ multiplex PCR; TCRdb keeps only in-frame clonotypes and omits some of them. V and J calls and clone size are as listed in that table; D and trimming were resolved from the DNA. The sample includes about 260,000 clones, 88% of them seen just once. This sample was included in a study of blood T cell repertoires in COVID-19. Source material: peripheral blood. This clonotype originated in a human donor in a cohort sampled during active COVID-19.

In DNA form, the CDR3 reads TGTGCCTGGAGTCGGGCCTCGGAGGGATCGAACACTGAAGCTTTCTTT. The encoded protein is CAWSRASEGSNTEAFF. The gene calls are TRBV30 and TRBJ1-1, with D unclear. The CDR3 runs 16 residues. In germline, CDR1 is GTSNPN, CDR2 SVGIG (reference sequence). V shed 2 bases and J shed 1 base, with 17 bases lying between them.